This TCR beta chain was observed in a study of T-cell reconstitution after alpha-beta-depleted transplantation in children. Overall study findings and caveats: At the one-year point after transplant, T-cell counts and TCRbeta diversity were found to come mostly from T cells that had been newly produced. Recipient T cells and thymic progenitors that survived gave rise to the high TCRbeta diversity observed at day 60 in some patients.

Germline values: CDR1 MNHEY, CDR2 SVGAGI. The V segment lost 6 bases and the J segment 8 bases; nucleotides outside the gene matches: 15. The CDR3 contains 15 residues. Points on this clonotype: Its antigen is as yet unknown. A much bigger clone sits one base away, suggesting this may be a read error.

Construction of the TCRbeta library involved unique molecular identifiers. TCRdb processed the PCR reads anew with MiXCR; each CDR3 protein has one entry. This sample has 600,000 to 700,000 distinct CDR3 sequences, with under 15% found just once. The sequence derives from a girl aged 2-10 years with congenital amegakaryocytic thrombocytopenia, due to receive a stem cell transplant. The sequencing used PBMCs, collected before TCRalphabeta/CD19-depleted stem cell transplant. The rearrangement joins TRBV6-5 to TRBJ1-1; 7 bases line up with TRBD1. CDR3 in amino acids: CASRLFRDSTQEAFF. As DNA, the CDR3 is TGTGCCAGCAGGTTATTCCGGGACAGTACTCAGGAAGCTTTCTTT.